This passage covers 4 T cell receptor beta chains from one sample sequenced in a study of T cells in Graves' hyperthyroidism and ophthalmopathy. RNA transcripts provided the source from which TCR beta CDR3 regions were amplified. TCR CDR3 regions were first amplified by RT-PCR with HTBI primers. TCRdb independently ran MiXCR on the multiplex PCR reads; one entry per CDR3 protein. The sample holds around 450,000 distinct CDR3 sequences; 15% to 18% are singletons and the top ten take roughly an eighth. Input material: blood. These receptors originate from a woman between 18 and 30 years old with Graves' hyperthyroidism.

This clonotype has a count of ten or more. The chain recombines TRBV12-3 or TRBV12-4 with TRBJ1-5, with 7 bases fitting TRBD1. J lost 7 bases, V lost 3 bases, and 3 bases had no gene match. The CDR3 consists of 13 residues. CDR3 nucleotides: TGTGCCAGCAGTTTCATCAGGGGGCAGCCCCAGCATTTT. This codes for CASSFIRGQPQHF.

This chain links TRBV29-1 with TRBJ1-1; D is unclear. The CDR3 extends over 13 amino acids. Germline CDR1 SQVTM, CDR2 ANQGSEA. V was trimmed by 4 bases and J by 4 bases, leaving 13 bases between them. The CDR3 nucleotides read TGCAGCGTTGCGCGGAGGGTGGGCACTGAAGCTTTCTTT. Translation: CSVARRVGTEAFF.

This clonotype was detected many times. This chain uses TRBV12-3 or TRBV12-4 with TRBJ1-2; TRBD1 agrees at 9 bases. With V trimmed by 10 bases and J by 4 bases, 16 bases remained unmatched. This CDR3 spans 16 amino acids. CDR3 in DNA: TGTGCCACCACCGGGACAGGGCGCCGCGGTGGCTATGGCTACACCTTC. It yields the protein CATTGTGRRGGYGYTF.

This clonotype was recorded at least ten times. The V and J genes are TRBV27 and TRBJ1-1; no definite D call. The V gene lost 6 bases and the J gene lost 1 base, with 12 bases spanning the gap. The CDR3 contains 14 residues. Germline values: CDR1 MNHEY, CDR2 SMNVEV (reference sequence). CDR3 residues: CASSPSQRNTEAFF. CDR3 bases: TGTGCCAGCAGCCCATCCCAGAGGAACACTGAAGCTTTCTTT.